This T cell receptor (beta chain) was sequenced in a study of shared clonotypes between healthy human individuals. The wider study: The study drew on a couple of women and three men aged 18 to 49 as donors.

This CDR3 comprises 15 residues. Germline loops: CDR1 SGHRS, CDR2 YFSETQ. V was cut by 0 bases and J by 3 bases, with 11 bases left in between. The table came from immunoSEQ multiplex PCR; TCRdb's copy has only in-frame clones and leaves some out. This repertoire shows more than 550,000 clones, about two thirds found once; its top ten account for roughly 1.8%. Points on this clone: The same CDR3 arises from other DNA sequences in this sample as well.

The sequencing input was memory CD4+ T cells sorted from blood. Stated subset: CD45RA-negative fraction. This sequence was found in a woman in her twenties or thirties in good health. This chain connects TRBV5-1 to TRBJ2-3; possibly TRBD1 for D (7 bases). DNA of the CDR3: TGCGCCAGCAGCTTGGCGGCAGGGGGGACAGATACGCAGTATTTT. It translates to CASSLAAGGTDTQYF.